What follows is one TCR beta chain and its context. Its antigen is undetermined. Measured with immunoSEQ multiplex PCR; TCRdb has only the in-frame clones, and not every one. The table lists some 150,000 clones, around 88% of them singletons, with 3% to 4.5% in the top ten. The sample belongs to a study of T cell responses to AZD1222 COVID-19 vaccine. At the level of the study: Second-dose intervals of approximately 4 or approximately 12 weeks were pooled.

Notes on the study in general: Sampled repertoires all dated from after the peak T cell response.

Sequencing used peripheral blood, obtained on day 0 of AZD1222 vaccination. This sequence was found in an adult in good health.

The CDR3 protein is CASSPTTATADSPLHF. For the CDR3, the DNA is TGTGCCAGCTCTCCCACAACCGCGACAGCCGACTCACCCCTCCACTTT. The V call is TRBV18, the J call TRBJ1-6; D may be TRBD1 (5 bases). Trimming cost V 6 bases and J 10 bases, with 22 bases left between them. CDR3 length: 16 residues. Germline V gene data show CDR1 as KGHSH and CDR2 as LQKENI. Filled out from reference TRBV18 and TRBJ1-6, the complete variable domain reads NAGVMQNPRHLVRRRGQEARLRCSPMKGHSHVYWYRQLPEEGLKFMVYLQKENIIDESGMPKERFSAEFPKEGPSILRIQQVVRGDSAAYFCASSPTTATADSPLHFGNGTRLTVT.